Given below is one TCR beta chain in context. Its antigen is not known. Other DNA variants within this sample encode the same CDR3. Germline V lookup: CDR1 KGHSH, CDR2 LQKENI. This CDR3 region has 14 residues. With 0 bases removed from V and 2 bases from J, the gap between germline ends came to 4 bases. Profiled with immunoSEQ multiplex PCR; TCRdb holds only in-frame clones, not every one. The sample has approximately 61,000 clones; 75% to 90% are singletons. The data originate from a study of OX40 agonist ivuxolimab in advanced cancers. Study-level findings and limits: CD8+ T cells averaged more expanded clones than CD4+.

This chain uses TRBV18 with TRBJ2-2; D unresolved. The origin of this receptor is an adult with an advanced solid tumor such as melanoma, head and neck, liver or kidney cancer. The material sequenced was CD4+ or CD8+ T cells sorted from blood, taken in a trial of the OX40 agonist ivuxolimab. CDR3 residues: CASSPPVNTGELFF. As DNA, the CDR3 is TGTGCCAGCTCACCACCTGTAAACACCGGGGAGCTGTTTTTT.